These 5 T cell receptor beta chains were sequenced from one sample in a study of lymphopenia after photon versus proton radiotherapy. Measured with immunoSEQ multiplex PCR; TCRdb has only the in-frame clones, and not every one. This sample has around 70,000 clones; just under 95% occur once, and the top ten carry about 2%. The sample here was peripheral blood, taken from a patient treated with photon-based radiotherapy. The receptors were sampled from a woman between 40 and 55 years old with cholangiocarcinoma.

This chain connects TRBV7-3 to TRBJ2-1; 7 nucleotides match TRBD2. There are 16 residues in the CDR3. Germline V gene lookup returns CDR1 SGHTA and CDR2 FQGTGA. Trimming cost V 2 bases and J 1 base; bases outside gene matches: 5. The CDR3 loop reads CASSLHGGGSYNEQFF. The DNA of the CDR3 is TGTGCCAGCAGCTTACACGGCGGGGGATCCTACAATGAGCAGTTCTTC.

This chain joins TRBV30 and TRBJ1-5; TRBD1 aligns across 9 bases. Germline CDR1 GTSNPN, CDR2 SVGIG (reference sequence). Trimming took 3 bases from V and 1 from J; bases not matched to a gene: 10. This CDR3 has 17 residues. The CDR3 nucleotides are TGTGCCTGGAGCGGAGACAGGGGGGAAGGAAGCAATCAGCCCCAGCATTTT. This translates into CAWSGDRGEGSNQPQHF. The variable domain in full, completed from reference TRBV30 and TRBJ1-5, reads SQTIHQWPATLVQPVGSPLSLECTVEGTSNPNLYWYRQAAGRGLQLLFYSVGIGQISSEVPQNLSASRPQDRQFILSSKKLLLSDSGFYLCAWSGDRGEGSNQPQHFGDGTRLSIL.

The chain carries TRBV5-1 and TRBJ2-5, with D perhaps TRBD2 (5 bases). Germline CDR1 reads SGHRS; CDR2 reads YFSETQ. The CDR3 is 14 residues long. Trimming cost V 0 bases and J 10 bases, with 16 bases left between them. The CDR3 sequence is CASSLDVSLRVQYF. CDR3 in DNA: TGCGCCAGCAGCTTGGATGTCTCGCTGAGGGTCCAGTACTTC.

Turning to this clone: With only one base between it and a far larger clone, this is likely a read error. The same CDR3 arises from other DNA sequences in this sample as well. The rearrangement uses TRBV7-9 and TRBJ2-5; 10 positions match TRBD2. The CDR3 spans 16 residues. Per germline, CDR1 SEHNR and CDR2 FQNEAQ (reference sequence). The trim removed 4 bases at V and 3 bases at J, leaving 8 bases unmatched. The CDR3 nucleotides read TGTGCCAGCAGCTCACCTAGCGGGAGAGGGGAAGAGACCCAGTACTTC. Translated: CASSSPSGRGEETQYF.

This clone came up once. The CDR3 is CASSLGGQGNEPQHF. The CDR3 coding sequence is TGTGCCAGCAGCTTAGGGGGACAGGGGAACGAGCCCCAGCATTTT. The chain employs TRBV7-9 and TRBJ1-5, with TRBD1 matching over 10 bases. The V and J ends lost 1 base and 8 bases, in that order; junction bases with no gene match: 5. The CDR3 covers 15 residues. CDR1 is SEHNR, CDR2 FQNEAQ, per germline (reference sequence).